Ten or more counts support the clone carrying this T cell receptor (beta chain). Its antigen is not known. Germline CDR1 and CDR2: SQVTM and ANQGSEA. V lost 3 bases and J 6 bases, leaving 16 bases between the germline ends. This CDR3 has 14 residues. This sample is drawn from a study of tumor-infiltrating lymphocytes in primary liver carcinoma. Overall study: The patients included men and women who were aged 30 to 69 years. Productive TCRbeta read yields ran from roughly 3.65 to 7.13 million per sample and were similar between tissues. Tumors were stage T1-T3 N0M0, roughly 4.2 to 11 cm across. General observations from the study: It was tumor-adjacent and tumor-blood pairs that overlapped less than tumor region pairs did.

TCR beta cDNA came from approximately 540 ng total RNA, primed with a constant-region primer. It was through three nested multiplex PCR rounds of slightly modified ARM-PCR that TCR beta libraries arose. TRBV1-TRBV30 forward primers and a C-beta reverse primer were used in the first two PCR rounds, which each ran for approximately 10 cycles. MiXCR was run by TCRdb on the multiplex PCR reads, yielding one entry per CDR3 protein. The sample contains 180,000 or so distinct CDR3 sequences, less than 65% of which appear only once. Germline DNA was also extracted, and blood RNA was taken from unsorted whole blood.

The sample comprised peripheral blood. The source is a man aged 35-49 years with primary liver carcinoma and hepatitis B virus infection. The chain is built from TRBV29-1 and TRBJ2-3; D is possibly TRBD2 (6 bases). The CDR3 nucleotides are TGCAGCGTTGAGGAGGGAGGCCACCCCGATACGCAGTATTTT. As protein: CSVEEGGHPDTQYF.